The sequence of this T cell receptor beta chain was determined in a study of shared clonotypes between healthy human individuals. The assay was immunoSEQ multiplex PCR, and TCRdb's table has in-frame clones only and misses some. There are 450,000 to 600,000 clones in the sample; about four fifths occur only once, and 10% to 15% lies in the top ten. CDR1 is GTSNPN, CDR2 SVGIG, per germline (reference sequence). The germline V and J ends were trimmed by 8 bases and 1 base, with 14 bases remaining between them. The CDR3 is made up of 13 amino acids. Roughly 92 million PBMCs were counted before genomic DNA extraction.

This TCR was sampled from a woman aged 40 to 50 in good health. Some clones in this sample may be carry-over from other donors' samples. The material sequenced was PBMCs. The chain employs TRBV30 and TRBJ1-2; D might be TRBD1 (6 bases). CDR3 bases: TGTGCCGGATACCAGGGGCATAACTATGGCTACACCTTC. Its translation: CAGYQGHNYGYTF.